This TCR beta chain was found in a study of T cell responses to AZD1222 COVID-19 vaccine (dated by TCRdb to about 2021). Concerning the study at large: Because spike-specific TCR depth and breadth did not differ between the two schedules, AZD1222 recipients who got a second dose at roughly 4 weeks were pooled with those who got a second dose at roughly 12 weeks. A total of 230 to 250 trial participants underwent TCR sequencing, of whom 200 to 220 had received two doses of AZD1222 and approximately 26 had received two doses of the MenACWY control vaccine. Trial participants were enrolled by age into 18-55, 56-69 and 70-plus year subgroups, with roughly 150, 30 and 60 TCR-sequenced participants respectively. Findings and caveats that apply to the study as a whole: In the small 56-69-year group, the increase in depth fell short of significance, most likely because of low power. No day 14 peak-response samples were available, so repertoires were characterized only after the peak T cell response. Participants were mostly white British, with more females than males. The authors suggested clonal diversity may have been underestimated. CD4 TCRs associated with the vaccine covered the entire spike protein, and the dominant responses were in regions 160-218 and 743-854. Only a handful of AZD1222 recipients were SARS-CoV-2 seropositive at baseline, limiting conclusions about previously exposed vaccinees. After two AZD1222 doses, both the breadth and the depth of spike-specific TCRs were significantly higher than at day 0 and than in MenACWY recipients. Nearly half of unique spike-specific TCRs reportedly recognized epitopes outside regions mutated in the B.1.351 and B.1.1.7 variants.

The CDR3 has 14 amino acids, counting the end cysteine and phenylalanine. CDR3 DNA is the only sequence kept; it has 42 bases, read in frame from the first base. Between the V and J ends, shortened by 2 bases and 10 bases respectively, the junction contains 12 bases. According to the germline V gene (reference sequence), CDR1 reads MNHEY and CDR2 reads SMNVEV. The time point label here, explained by the study, means: baseline before first vaccination. Samples from vaccinated people were obtained from the UK trials COV001 and COV002, which included a single-blind randomized controlled phase 2/3 trial of AZD1222 (ChAdOx1 nCoV-19) in healthy adults. For TCRbeta chain sequencing, PBMC samples were collected from trial participants at day 0 and at day 28 after the second dose. The CDR3 regions of human TCRbeta chains were subjected to immunosequencing. The authors' pipeline ran thus. TCRs in the repertoires were compared against a reference library of SARS-CoV-2-specific TCRs that had been generated with the MIRA antigen-specificity platform. Breadth meant the fraction of unique TCRs that were SARS-CoV-2-associated, whereas depth meant the fraction of total T cells that were SARS-CoV-2-associated. Each spike-specific TCR was assigned to its reactive spike region and to a CD4 or CD8 class using the MIRA data. Log10-transformed breadth and depth values were compared by one-way ANOVA with Sidak's multiple comparisons tests. The immuneACCESS repertoire file appears here via TCRdb, limited to in-frame rearrangements. These files lack a portion of the clones; in checked studies, under half of the deficit traces to unresolved V genes, and the cause of the others is not known. The V and J calls and clone size were taken over from that table, and D and trimming were inferred from the DNA. The sample table records 140,000 to 150,000 clones; roughly 85% of these occur just once. The ten largest clonotypes hold about 8% of the sample.

For this clone: It has no known antigen specificity. It has no much larger one-base neighbor in the sample; base qualities were not kept.

The origin of this receptor is an adult in good health. The sample here was peripheral blood, taken on day 0 of AZD1222 vaccination. The rearrangement combines TRBV27 with TRBJ1-6; tentative D gene TRBD1, with 5 bases matching. The sequenced DNA: TGTGCCAGCAGTTTACGCGACAGCGGGTCACCCCTCCACTTT. Its product reads: CASSLRDSGSPLHF.